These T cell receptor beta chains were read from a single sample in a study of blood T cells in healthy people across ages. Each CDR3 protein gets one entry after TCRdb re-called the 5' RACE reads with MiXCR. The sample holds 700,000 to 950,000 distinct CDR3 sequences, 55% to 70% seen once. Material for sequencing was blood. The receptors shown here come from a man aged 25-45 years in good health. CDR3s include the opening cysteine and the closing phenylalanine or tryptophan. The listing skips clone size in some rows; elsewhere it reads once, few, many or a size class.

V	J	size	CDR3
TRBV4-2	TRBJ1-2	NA	CASSQNRIYGYTF
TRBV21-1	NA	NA	CATTQGRSETQYF
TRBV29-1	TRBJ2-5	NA	CSVEEGAQTQYF
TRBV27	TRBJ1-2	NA	CASSLLGGDYGYTF
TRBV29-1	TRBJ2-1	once	CSVHRTGATNEQFF
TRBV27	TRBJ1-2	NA	CASTQWAGNYGYTF
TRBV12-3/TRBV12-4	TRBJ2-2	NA	CASSFGTSGSGGELFF
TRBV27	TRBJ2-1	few	CASSLYRGNEQFF
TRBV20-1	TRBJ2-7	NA	CSAPLAGGTLYEQYF
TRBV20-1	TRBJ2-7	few	CSARDPGQGLYEQYF